The clone carrying this T cell receptor beta chain came up once. This sample is drawn from a study of blood T cell repertoires in COVID-19. Study background: Italy, Spain and the United States were the sources of the convalescent and acute COVID-19 samples.

Original methodology: Quantification of nucleated cells was approximated via reference gene primer amplification. Some clones are missing from TCRdb's copy, which holds only in-frame ones; the method was immunoSEQ multiplex PCR. V, J and clone size derive from that table, while D and trimming were established from the DNA sequence. The sample lists approximately 200,000 clones; around 85% were seen once. Germline V gives CDR1 WNHNN, CDR2 SYGVQD (reference sequence). Trimming removed 6 bases from V and 6 bases from J; junction bases left unmatched: 7. CDR3 size: 13 residues. This clonotype was obtained from a man aged 25 to 40 with acute or convalescent COVID-19. This chain connects TRBV10-1 to TRBJ1-2, with 7 bases identical to TRBD1. The material sequenced was peripheral blood. CDR3: CASSAYRGDGYTF. For the CDR3, the DNA is TGCGCCAGCAGCGCATACAGGGGAGATGGCTACACCTTC.